Below are 7 T cell receptor beta chains sequenced from a single sample in a study of blood T cell repertoires in COVID-19. Generated by immunoSEQ multiplex PCR, the TCRdb table keeps only in-frame clones and is missing some. The sample records around 190,000 clones, less than 85% being singletons. Sequences were obtained from PBMCs or T cells enriched from blood (not recorded which). The origin of the receptors is a woman in her thirties who had recovered from COVID-19.

This clone was found a few times. This sequence joins TRBV7-9 and TRBJ2-7; 9 positions match TRBD1. Per germline, CDR1 SEHNR and CDR2 FQNEAQ (reference sequence). With V trimmed by 10 bases and J by 5 bases, 6 bases remained unmatched. The CDR3 spans 12 residues. CDR3 DNA sequence: TGTGCCAACGACCGGGACAGGGACGAGCAGTACGTC. It codes for CANDRDRDEQYV.

V and J are TRBV24-1 and TRBJ2-7, with 11 bases fitting TRBD2. This CDR3 has 13 amino acids. V trimming: 6 bases; J trimming: 10 bases; junction bases outside the gene matches: 7. Germline V lookup: CDR1 KGHDR, CDR2 SFDVKD. The CDR3 nucleotides read TGTGCCACCAGTCCCCTAGCGGGAGGTCCCCAGTACTTC. As protein: CATSPLAGGPQYF.

This chain uses TRBV28 with TRBJ1-2, with 8 positions matching TRBD1. The CDR3 spans 14 residues. Trimming took 5 bases from V and 3 from J; bases not matched to a gene: 5. Germline V gives CDR1 MDHEN, CDR2 SYDVKM. The CDR3: CASSTGQGHYGYTF. CDR3 coding DNA: TGTGCCAGCAGTACCGGACAGGGACACTATGGCTACACCTTC.

The J gene is TRBJ1-1, the V gene TRBV19; D may be TRBD1 (5 bases). CDR1 LNHDA and CDR2 SQIVND come from the germline V gene (reference sequence). Trimming left V 3 bases short and J 6 bases short, with 11 bases between. The CDR3 is 13 amino acids. CDR3 loop: CASSIGRDAEAFF. The CDR3 DNA is TGTGCCAGTAGTATTGGCAGGGATGCTGAAGCTTTCTTT.

This clone was observed a single time. The chain combines TRBV6-6 with TRBJ2-5; maybe TRBD2 (6 bases). Germline V gives CDR1 MNHNY, CDR2 SVGAGI (reference sequence). The V gene lost 7 bases and the J gene lost 5 bases, with 17 bases spanning the gap. The CDR3 extends over 14 amino acids. The CDR3 nucleotides read TGTGCCAGCACCACAATGGGGGAGGTGGAGACCCAGTACTTC. Protein product: CASTTMGEVETQYF.

CDR3 sequence (DNA): TGTGCCAGCAGCTTAGGGCAGACGCAGTATTTT. Translation gives CASSLGQTQYF. The rearrangement uses TRBV7-2 and TRBJ2-3; the D is unclear. This CDR3 spans 11 amino acids. The V gene lost 1 base and the J gene lost 9 bases, with 5 bases spanning the gap. The germline V gene has CDR1 SGHTA and CDR2 FQGNSA.

The V gene is TRBV7-9, the J gene TRBJ1-2, with 9 bases lining up with TRBD1. Trimming removed 4 bases from V and 4 bases from J; junction bases left unmatched: 10. Germline lookup yields CDR1 SEHNR and CDR2 FQNEAQ (reference sequence). The CDR3 extends over 16 amino acids. CDR3 DNA: TGTGCCAGCAGCTACTCCCCCGGGACAGGGAGCTATGGCTACACCTTC. It codes for CASSYSPGTGSYGYTF.